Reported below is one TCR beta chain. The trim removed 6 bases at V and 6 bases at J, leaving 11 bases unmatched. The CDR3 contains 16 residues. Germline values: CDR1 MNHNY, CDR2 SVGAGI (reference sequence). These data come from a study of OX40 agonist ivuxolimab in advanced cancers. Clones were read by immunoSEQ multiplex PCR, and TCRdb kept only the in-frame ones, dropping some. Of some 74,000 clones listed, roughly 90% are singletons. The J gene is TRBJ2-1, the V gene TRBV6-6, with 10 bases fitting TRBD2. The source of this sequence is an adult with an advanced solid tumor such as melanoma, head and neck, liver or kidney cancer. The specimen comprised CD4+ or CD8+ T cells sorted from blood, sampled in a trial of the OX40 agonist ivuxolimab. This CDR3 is CASSSRPAGGTNEQFF. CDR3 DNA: TGTGCCAGCAGCTCACGTCCAGCGGGAGGGACCAATGAGCAGTTCTTC.